This T cell receptor beta chain was profiled in a study of blood T cell repertoires in COVID-19. Study-level information: The United States, Italy and Spain were the sources of the acute and convalescent COVID-19 samples. Sample material is recorded as cDNA or gDNA derived from T cells, B-cell-depleted T cells, or PBMCs.

As handled by the study authors: Counts of nucleated cells, estimated from reference gene primer amplification, were obtained. The repertoire was sequenced with immunoSEQ multiplex PCR; TCRdb's copy has only in-frame clones and lacks some. V and J calls and clone size are those listed in that table; D and trimming were worked out from the DNA. Of some 80,000 clones listed, roughly nine tenths are singletons. Germline CDR1 is LGHNA and CDR2 is YNFKEQ. This CDR3 comprises 20 residues. With 0 bases clipped from V and 4 bases from J, the junction kept 18 bases outside the gene matches. This clonotype was obtained from a human donor in a cohort sampled during active COVID-19. The sample was peripheral blood. This chain uses TRBV4-2 with TRBJ2-3; 8 bases are a match to TRBD2. The CDR3 loop is CASSQEGGGGLSGVADTQYF. CDR3 in DNA: TGTGCCAGCAGCCAAGAAGGCGGCGGGGGGCTAAGTGGGGTTGCAGATACGCAGTATTTT.